The 21 T cell receptor beta chains listed next were all sequenced from one sample in a study of blood T cell repertoires in COVID-19. Assay: immunoSEQ multiplex PCR; the TCRdb copy retains only in-frame clones and omits some. In the table there are 100,000 to 150,000 clones, about 83% of which are singletons. Material for sequencing was peripheral blood. Receptors were obtained from a man in his 60s with acute or convalescent COVID-19.

This clone was detected once. This chain uses TRBV27 with TRBJ2-3, with D tentatively TRBD2 (6 bases). This CDR3 contains 15 residues. Trimming shortened V by 3 bases and J by 1 base, and 11 bases separated the two germline ends. Germline values: CDR1 MNHEY, CDR2 SMNVEV (reference sequence). The CDR3 sequence: CASSFRLVGTDTQYF. Written as DNA, the CDR3 is TGTGCCAGCAGTTTCCGACTAGTCGGCACAGATACGCAGTATTTT.

The rearrangement joins TRBV29-1 to TRBJ2-2; 11 positions agree with TRBD2. Per the germline V gene, CDR1 is SQVTM and CDR2 is ANQGSEA. The CDR3 is 14 amino acids. V gave up 7 bases and J gave up 6 bases; unmatched junction bases: 7. The CDR3 is CSAPGLAEPGELFF. CDR3 nucleotide sequence: TGCAGCGCCCCGGGACTAGCGGAACCCGGGGAGCTGTTTTTT.

On this clone itself: Other nucleotide sequences in the sample specify the same CDR3. This rearrangement joins TRBV18 to TRBJ2-1; 10 positions match TRBD1. CDR1 and CDR2 (germline): KGHSH, LQKENI. Losses at the gene ends were 3 bases for V and 3 bases for J; bases not matched to a gene: 2. The CDR3 has 15 residues. CDR3 bases: TGTGCCAGCTCACCTGGGACAGGGGACTACAATGAGCAGTTCTTC. It codes for CASSPGTGDYNEQFF.

The V call is TRBV7-8, the J call TRBJ1-4, with 8 bases that match TRBD1. Germline V gene data show CDR1 as SGHVS and CDR2 as FQNEAQ. Germline trimming cut 3 bases from V and 6 bases from J; bases unmatched to any gene: 3. The CDR3 has 14 residues. The DNA for the CDR3 is TGTGCCAGCAGCTTGACAGGGGATTATGAAAAACTGTTTTTT. This codes for CASSLTGDYEKLFF.

The V call is TRBV3-1 (or the pseudogene TRBV3-2), the J call TRBJ2-1, with D maybe TRBD1 (5 bases). The V gene lost 4 bases and the J gene lost 6 bases, with 13 bases spanning the gap. In germline, CDR1 is LGHDT, CDR2 YNNKEL (reference sequence). CDR3 length: 14 amino acids. The CDR3 region is CASSLDLGANEQFF. In nucleotides, the CDR3 is TGTGCCAGCAGCCTCGATTTAGGGGCCAATGAGCAGTTCTTC.

The rearrangement joins TRBV2 to TRBJ1-6; a possible D gene is TRBD1 (5 bases). Germline V gene sequence: CDR1 SNHLY, CDR2 FYNNEI. The germline V and J ends were trimmed by 5 bases and 3 bases, with 14 bases remaining between them. This CDR3 comprises 16 residues. CDR3 amino acids: CASSLAGRSYNSPLHF. The CDR3, as DNA: TGTGCCAGCAGTCTTGCGGGACGAAGCTATAATTCACCCCTCCACTTT.

This sequence joins TRBV3-1 (or the pseudogene TRBV3-2) and TRBJ1-1; D call uncertain. This CDR3 contains 14 residues. Looked up from germline, CDR1 is LGHDT and CDR2 is YNNKEL (reference sequence). Trimming removed 7 bases at V and 0 bases at J, with 12 bases between. In DNA form, the CDR3 reads TGTGCCAGCACCCTACGGGAGCTGAACACTGAAGCTTTCTTT. It translates to CASTLRELNTEAFF.

The V gene is TRBV24-1, the J gene TRBJ1-4; the D gene is possibly TRBD1 (6 bases). V shed 1 base and J shed 8 bases, with 13 bases lying between them. Per germline, CDR1 KGHDR and CDR2 SFDVKD. The CDR3 consists of 15 residues. Here the CDR3 reads CATSDFTPQGEKLFF. The DNA of the CDR3 is TGTGCCACCAGTGATTTCACTCCACAGGGAGAAAAACTGTTTTTT.

The J gene is TRBJ1-6, the V gene TRBV27; D is perhaps TRBD1 (6 bases). The length of the CDR3 is 13 residues. The V gene lost 6 bases and the J gene lost 8 bases, with 11 bases spanning the gap. From germline, CDR1 is MNHEY and CDR2 SMNVEV (reference sequence). CDR3 in DNA: TGTGCCAGCAGGATAAACAGGGATTCACCCCTCCACTTT. Amino acid sequence: CASRINRDSPLHF.

The chain links TRBV5-1 to TRBJ2-1, with TRBD2 matching 12 bases. With V trimmed by 4 bases and J by 7 bases, 6 bases remained unmatched. Per the germline V gene, CDR1 is SGHRS and CDR2 is YFSETQ. This CDR3 is 15 amino acids long. CDR3 sequence: CASSETSGRLNEQFF. Written as DNA, the CDR3 is TGCGCCAGCAGCGAAACTAGCGGGAGGCTTAATGAGCAGTTCTTC.

The chain recombines TRBV11-1 with TRBJ2-5; 10 nucleotides match TRBD2. Trimming took 3 bases from V and 3 from J; bases not matched to a gene: 4. The CDR3 sequence is 15 residues long. In germline, CDR1 is SGHAT, CDR2 FQDESV (reference sequence). The CDR3 sequence is CASSFWLAGEETQYF. The CDR3 DNA is TGTGCCAGCAGCTTTTGGCTAGCGGGAGAAGAGACCCAGTACTTC. Variable domain in full (rest from reference TRBV11-1 and TRBJ2-5): EAEVAQSPRYKITEKSQAVAFWCDPISGHATLYWYRQILGQGPELLVQFQDESVVDDSQLPKDRFSAERLKGVDSTLKIQPAELGDSAMYLCASSFWLAGEETQYFGPGTRLLVL.

The J gene is TRBJ1-1, the V gene TRBV5-1; D is unclear. The CDR3 length is 14 residues. V gave up 3 bases and J gave up 3 bases, with 12 bases separating them. Germline V gives CDR1 SGHRS, CDR2 YFSETQ. The CDR3 DNA sequence: TGCGCCAGCAGCTCAACGGTTGCGGACACTGAAGCTTTCTTT. Residues: CASSSTVADTEAFF.

The V gene is TRBV19, the J gene TRBJ1-1; maybe TRBD1 (5 bases). Per germline, CDR1 LNHDA and CDR2 SQIVND (reference sequence). V lost 3 bases to trimming and J lost 0 bases, with 8 bases between them. This CDR3 is 14 amino acids long. The CDR3 is CASSIQTVNTEAFF. The CDR3 nucleotides read TGTGCCAGTAGTATCCAGACAGTGAACACTGAAGCTTTCTTT. Looking up the rest from reference TRBV19 and TRBJ1-1 gives the full variable domain: DGGITQSPKYLFRKEGQNVTLSCEQNLNHDAMYWYRQDPGQGLRLIYYSQIVNDFQKGDIAEGYSVSREKKESFPLTVTSAQKNPTAFYLCASSIQTVNTEAFFGQGTRLTVV.

Only a few counts were recorded for this clone. V is TRBV7-2 and J is TRBJ1-2; D gene ambiguous. V was shortened by 6 bases and J by 2 bases, with 7 bases between the two germline ends. The germline CDR1 and CDR2 sequences are SGHTA and FQGNSA. CDR3 length equals 12 residues. The CDR3 bases are TGTGCCAGCAGTTCTAAGAACTATGGCTACACCTTC. This codes for CASSSKNYGYTF. The whole variable domain, filled in from reference TRBV7-2 and TRBJ1-2, reads GAGVSQSPSNKVTEKGKDVELRCDPISGHTALYWYRQSLGQGLEFLIYFQGNSAPDKSGLPSDRFSAERTGGSVSTLTIQRTQQEDSAVYLCASSSKNYGYTFGSGTRLTVV.

CDR3 in amino acids: CASSLDGGATSTYEQYF. CDR3 coding DNA: TGCGCCAGCAGCTTGGATGGTGGGGCAACCTCTACCTACGAGCAGTACTTC. V gene TRBV5-1 combines with J gene TRBJ2-7; weak D call: TRBD1 (5 bases). This CDR3 comprises 17 residues. The V and J ends lost 0 bases and 2 bases respectively, with 18 bases between them. Germline V CDR1 and CDR2: SGHRS, YFSETQ.

This chain links TRBV19 with TRBJ1-1; TRBD1 might be the D (5 bases). The CDR3 totals 12 residues. Trimming pared 5 bases from V and 7 bases from J, leaving 11 bases between. Germline-derived CDR1 and CDR2 are LNHDA and SQIVND (reference sequence). CDR3 sequence reads: CASSVLGGEAFF. The DNA for the CDR3 is TGTGCCAGTAGTGTGCTGGGGGGTGAAGCTTTCTTT.

The rearrangement joins TRBV24-1 to TRBJ1-2, with D possibly TRBD1 on 6 matching bases. CDR3 size: 13 residues. Trimming cost V 7 bases and J 6 bases, with 14 bases left between them. Germline-derived CDR1 and CDR2 are KGHDR and SFDVKD. The CDR3 nucleotides read TGTGCCACCAGCGGTAACAGGGCAGATGGCTACACCTTC. Amino acids: CATSGNRADGYTF.

This sequence joins TRBV5-6 and TRBJ2-7; possibly TRBD1 for D (5 bases). The CDR3 sequence is 16 residues long. Trimming took 0 bases from V and 0 from J, leaving 13 bases between them. Germline CDR1 is SGHDT and CDR2 is YYEEEE. CDR3 sequence (DNA): TGTGCCAGCAGCTTGGCCGGATGGGGCTACTCCTACGAGCAGTACTTC. Encoded protein: CASSLAGWGYSYEQYF.

The chain uses TRBV5-1 and TRBJ2-2; D is uncertain. Trimming removed 0 bases from V and 2 bases from J, with 5 bases in between. The CDR3 extends over 14 amino acids. Germline assignment: CDR1 SGHRS and CDR2 YFSETQ. CDR3 bases: TGCGCCAGCAGCTTGGTCCTTAACACCGGGGAGCTGTTTTTT. It encodes CASSLVLNTGELFF.

This rearrangement joins TRBV24-1 to TRBJ2-7, with a possible D match to TRBD1 (6 bases). Germline CDR1 and CDR2: KGHDR and SFDVKD. The germline V and J ends were trimmed by 2 bases and 5 bases, with 15 bases remaining between them. CDR3 size: 15 residues. The CDR3 coding sequence is TGTGCCACCAGTGATTCGGAAACAGGGTGGGACGAGCAGTACTTC. Translation gives CATSDSETGWDEQYF.

Only one count was recorded for this clone. The chain uses TRBV7-9 and TRBJ1-5; D remains unclear. The V gene lost 5 bases and the J gene lost 3 bases, with 5 bases spanning the gap. Germline V gene lookup returns CDR1 SEHNR and CDR2 FQNEAQ (reference sequence). The CDR3 totals 12 residues. The CDR3 here is CASSVYNQPQHF. CDR3 bases: TGTGCCAGCAGCGTCTACAATCAGCCCCAGCATTTT.